The rows below give T cell receptor beta chains drawn from one sample of a study of T cell responses to AZD1222 COVID-19 vaccine. Libraries were prepared by immunoSEQ multiplex PCR; TCRdb keeps only in-frame clonotypes and omits some of them. The repertoire holds roughly 180,000 clones, almost 95% seen once, with 7% to 9.5% in the top ten. The specimen comprised peripheral blood, sampled on day 0 of AZD1222 vaccination. The receptor source for this set is an adult in good health. CDR3s include the opening cysteine and the closing phenylalanine or tryptophan. Fields, in order: J gene, clone size, V gene, D gene, CDR3 protein, CDR3 DNA. A D gene is named only where the DNA matches it firmly. Clone size appears in some rows only: once, few, many, or a class for an expanded clone.

>TRBJ2-7|NA|TRBV1|NA
CTSSQPETNEQYF
TGCACCAGCAGCCAGCCAGAAACCAACGAGCAGTACTTC
>TRBJ1-2|NA|TRBV11-2|NA
CASSVGMRDDNYGYTF
TGTGCCAGCAGCGTAGGAATGCGGGACGATAACTATGGCTACACCTTC
>TRBJ1-6|NA|TRBV7-8|NA
CASSYRTAENSPLHF
TGTGCCAGCAGCTATCGGACAGCGGAAAATTCACCCCTCCACTTT
>TRBJ1-5|NA|TRBV6-2/TRBV6-3|NA
CASSTARSRDFYSNQPQHF
TGTGCCAGCAGTACCGCCCGCAGCCGGGACTTCTATAGCAATCAGCCCCAGCATTTT
>TRBJ1-5|NA|TRBV28|TRBD1
CASRGQGINSNQPQHF
TGTGCCAGCAGGGGACAGGGAATAAATAGCAATCAGCCCCAGCATTTT
>TRBJ1-1|NA|TRBV5-4|NA
CASSPGPRGTEAFF
TGTGCCAGCAGCCCGGGACCAAGGGGGACTGAAGCTTTCTTT
>TRBJ1-1|once|TRBV27|NA
CASSWTDSSEAFF
TGTGCCAGCAGTTGGACGGACAGCTCTGAAGCTTTCTTT
>TRBJ1-2|NA|TRBV6-2/TRBV6-3|NA
CASSYAGGFYGYTF
TGTGCCAGCAGTTACGCCGGGGGCTTCTATGGCTACACCTTC
>TRBJ2-7|NA|TRBV7-6|TRBD2
CASSLSHGGELYF
TGTGCCAGCAGCTTAAGTCATGGGGGGGAATTGTACTTC
>TRBJ1-1|NA|TRBV5-4|NA
CASSQPDGNTEAFF
TGTGCCAGCAGCCAGCCGGACGGGAACACTGAAGCTTTCTTT
>TRBJ1-1|once|TRBV6-6|NA
CASSYPARNTEAFF
TGTGCCAGCAGTTACCCGGCTCGCAACACTGAAGCTTTCTTT
>TRBJ2-5|once|TRBV10-3|TRBD2
CAIKFGAGGEETQYF
TGTGCCATCAAGTTCGGAGCGGGAGGCGAAGAGACCCAGTACTTC
>TRBJ1-6|NA|TRBV5-1|NA
CASKDGNNSPLHF
TGCGCCAGCAAGGACGGCAATAATTCACCCCTCCACTTT
>TRBJ1-6|NA|TRBV6-5|NA
CASSYSEHSPLHF
TGTGCCAGCAGTTACTCGGAGCATTCACCCCTCCACTTT
>TRBJ2-7|NA|TRBV2|TRBD1
CASIRDRDVVSDEQYF
TGTGCCAGCATTAGGGACAGGGATGTCGTCAGCGACGAGCAGTACTTC
>TRBJ1-1|NA|TRBV19|NA
CASSVEDSLPSEAFF
TGTGCCAGTAGTGTAGAGGACAGCCTGCCCTCTGAAGCTTTCTTT
>TRBJ2-1|NA|TRBV9|NA
CASSVVPADNEQFF
TGTGCCAGCAGCGTAGTTCCAGCGGACAATGAGCAGTTCTTC
>TRBJ1-1|NA|TRBV4-1|NA
CASSPTLMNTEAFF
TGCGCCAGCAGCCCCACCCTAATGAACACTGAAGCTTTCTTT
>TRBJ2-7|NA|TRBV29-1|NA
CSVELPTPSGYEQYF
TGCAGCGTTGAATTGCCCACACCCTCGGGGTACGAGCAGTACTTC
>TRBJ1-1|NA|TRBV29-1|NA
CSVAGARGTEAFF
TGCAGCGTTGCGGGGGCTCGGGGCACTGAAGCTTTCTTT
>TRBJ2-1|NA|TRBV19|TRBD1
CASSSQPGQASYNEQFF
TGTGCCAGTAGTTCTCAGCCCGGACAGGCGTCCTACAATGAGCAGTTCTTC
>TRBJ2-3|NA|TRBV7-2|TRBD1
CASSLGSLGTGTDTQYF
TGTGCCAGCAGCTTAGGATCTCTCGGGACAGGCACAGATACGCAGTATTTT
>TRBJ1-4|NA|TRBV7-8|NA
CASSPILSLGEKLFF
TGTGCCAGCAGCCCGATACTCAGCCTAGGGGAAAAACTGTTTTTT
>TRBJ1-5|NA|TRBV4-2|TRBD1
CASSQFSGQNQPQHF
TGTGCCAGCAGCCAATTTTCGGGACAGAATCAGCCCCAGCATTTT
>TRBJ2-1|NA|TRBV6-4|NA
CASSDWAQSSYNEQFF
TGTGCCAGCAGTGACTGGGCGCAATCCTCCTACAATGAGCAGTTCTTC